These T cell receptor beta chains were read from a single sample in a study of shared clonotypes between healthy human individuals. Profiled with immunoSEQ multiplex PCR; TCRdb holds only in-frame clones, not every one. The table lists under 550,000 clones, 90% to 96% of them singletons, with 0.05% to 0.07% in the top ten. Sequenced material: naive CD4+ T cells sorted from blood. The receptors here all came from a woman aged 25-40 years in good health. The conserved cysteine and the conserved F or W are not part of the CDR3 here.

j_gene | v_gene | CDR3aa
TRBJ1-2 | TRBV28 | ASRGKNGYT
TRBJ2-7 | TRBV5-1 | ASSLRGTSGSPFEQY
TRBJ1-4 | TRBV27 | ASRDVQATNEKLF
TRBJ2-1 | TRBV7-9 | ASSLLVREGYNEQF
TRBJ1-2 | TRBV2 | ASSEPGVPSYGYT
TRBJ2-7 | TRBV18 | ASSPGTADEQY
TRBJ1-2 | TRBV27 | ASSLSSANYGYT
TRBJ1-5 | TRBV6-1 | ASSEARVLGRNQPQH
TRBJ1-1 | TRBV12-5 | ASALGQPMNTEAF
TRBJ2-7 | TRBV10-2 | ASSETGTPLIYEQY
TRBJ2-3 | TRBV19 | ASSQQGTDTQY
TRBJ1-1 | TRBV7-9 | ASSPMPPEAF
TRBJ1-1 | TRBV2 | ASSEQGARTEAF
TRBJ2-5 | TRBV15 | ATSRGLGQPQETQY
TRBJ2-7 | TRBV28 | ASKGTPPHYEQY
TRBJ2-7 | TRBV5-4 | ASSPGTTPGYEQY
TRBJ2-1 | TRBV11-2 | ASSRVAWREISYNEQF
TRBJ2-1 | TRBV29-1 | SVAGWGEQF
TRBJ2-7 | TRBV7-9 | ASSFGSGQTYEQY
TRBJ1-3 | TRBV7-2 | ASSLVASSGNTIY
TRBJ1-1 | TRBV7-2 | ASSPPDTEAF
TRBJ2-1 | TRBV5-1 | ASSPLGRRNEQF
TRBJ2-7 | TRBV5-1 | ASSPGGSGRALGEQY
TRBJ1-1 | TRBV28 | ASSFLQEAF
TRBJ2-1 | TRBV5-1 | ASSGTSGRPYNEQF
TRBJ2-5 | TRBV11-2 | ASRRLAGATGKTQY
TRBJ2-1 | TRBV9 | ASSFHARGGDEQF
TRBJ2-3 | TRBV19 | ASTAVRGSGVTDTQY
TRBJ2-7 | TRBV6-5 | ASRKTGFSYEQY
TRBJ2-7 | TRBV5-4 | ASSATSGRIYEQY
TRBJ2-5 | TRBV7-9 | ASSVGEWETQY
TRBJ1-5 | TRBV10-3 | AISDPTRGAQPQH
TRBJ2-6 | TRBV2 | ASSGSGANVLT
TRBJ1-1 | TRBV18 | ASSPAAGTGRTTEAF
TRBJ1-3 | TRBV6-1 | ASSVESTGNTIY
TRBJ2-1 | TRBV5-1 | ASSLLAGGQSSYNEQF
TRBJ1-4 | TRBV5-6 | ASSDSATDKVKLF
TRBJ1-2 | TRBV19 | ASSVGQAFPYGYT
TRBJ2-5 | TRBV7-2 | ATNGKGLAGAGETQY
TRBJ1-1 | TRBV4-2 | ASSLGFGEAF
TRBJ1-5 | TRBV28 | ASSLPSPGGFLVPQH
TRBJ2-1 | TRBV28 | ASTRGGSYNEQF
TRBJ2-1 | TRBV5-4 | ASSYGRDSYNEQF
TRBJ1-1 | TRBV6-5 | ASSYRAGDTEAF
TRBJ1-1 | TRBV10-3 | AISGFDTGTSEAF
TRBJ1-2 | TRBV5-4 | ASSSWTSGYT
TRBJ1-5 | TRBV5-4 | ASSLQTGGRNQPQH